Below are 8 T cell receptor beta chains sequenced from a single sample in a study of T cells in localized non-small cell lung cancer (TCRdb year 2020). Library construction relied on the immunoSEQ multiplex PCR assay. The immuneACCESS repertoire file appears here via TCRdb, limited to in-frame rearrangements. These files lack a portion of the clones; in checked studies, under half of the deficit traces to unresolved V genes, and the cause of the others is not known. In all, the sample holds some 2,000 clones, and approximately 40% of those were seen once. Approximately 24% of the sample is held by the ten biggest clonotypes. The material sequenced was lung tumor tissue, taken before any cancer treatment. These receptors all come from a female donor older than 55 with stage I lung adenocarcinoma.

J is TRBJ1-1 and V is TRBV19; maybe TRBD1 (6 bases). Trimming shortened V by 3 bases and J by 0 bases, and 11 bases separated the two germline ends. Germline CDR1 and CDR2: LNHDA and SQIVND (reference sequence). CDR3 size: 15 residues. CDR3 DNA sequence: TGTGCCAGTAGTATGGCCAGGGGATTGAACACTGAAGCTTTCTTT. It is translated as CASSMARGLNTEAFF.

This clone was seen more than once but under ten times. The chain employs TRBV25-1 and TRBJ2-1, with 11 bases that match TRBD1. Germline-derived CDR1 and CDR2 are MGHDK and SYGVNS. The CDR3 extends over 17 amino acids. J was trimmed by 2 bases and V by 4 bases; bases with no gene match: 7. The DNA of the CDR3 is TGTGCCAGCAGTGCCTCCGGGACAGGGGGGACCTACAATGAGCAGTTCTTC. It encodes CASSASGTGGTYNEQFF.

This clone was seen a handful of times. This CDR3 is CASSDQDRGDGELFF. The CDR3 DNA follows: TGTGCCAGCAGCGACCAGGACAGGGGGGACGGGGAGCTGTTTTTT. This chain connects TRBV9 to TRBJ2-2; TRBD1 matches at 10 bases. Looked up from germline, CDR1 is SGDLS and CDR2 is YYNGEE. Germline trimming cut 3 bases from V and 7 bases from J; bases unmatched to any gene: 6. CDR3 length equals 15 residues.

The chain carries TRBV18 and TRBJ2-1, with unresolved D. The CDR3 extends over 14 amino acids. The germline V gene encodes CDR1 KGHSH and CDR2 LQKENI. Trimming removed 4 bases from V and 0 bases from J, with 7 bases in between. The CDR3 DNA reads TGTGCCAGCTCACAGGTAAGCTCCTACAATGAGCAGTTCTTC. This sequence encodes CASSQVSSYNEQFF.

V gene TRBV28 combines with J gene TRBJ2-3; D is possibly TRBD2 (5 bases). This CDR3 spans 17 amino acids. Looked up from germline, CDR1 is MDHEN and CDR2 is SYDVKM. V gave up 7 bases and J gave up 0 bases, with 20 bases separating them. CDR3 sequence reads: CASTTRRREISTDTQYF. For the CDR3, the DNA is TGTGCCAGCACTACACGACGACGGGAAATAAGCACAGATACGCAGTATTTT. Full variable domain (rest looked up from reference TRBV28 and TRBJ2-3): DVKVTQSSRYLVKRTGEKVFLECVQDMDHENMFWYRQDPGLGLRLIYFSYDVKMKEKGDIPEGYSVSREKKERFSLILESASTNQTSMYLCASTTRRREISTDTQYFGPGTRLTVL.

In DNA, the CDR3 is TGTGCCAGCAGCCGAAGATCATATAGCAATCAGCCCCAGCATTTT. Its translation: CASSRRSYSNQPQHF. This chain connects TRBV6-9 to TRBJ1-5; unclear D gene. V dropped 6 bases and J dropped 0 bases, with 12 bases sitting between them. CDR1 and CDR2 from the germline V gene are MNHGY and SVAAGI. The CDR3 length is 15 residues.

By sample fraction, this clone is medium-sized. The chain couples TRBV11-3 to TRBJ1-5; tentative D call: TRBD1 (5 bases). V was clipped by 0 bases and J by 5 bases, with 14 bases between them. Germline assignment: CDR1 SGHNT and CDR2 YENEEA. The CDR3 consists of 16 residues. Written as DNA, the CDR3 is TGTGCCAGCAGCTTAGATACGGGGAGGGGTTATCAGCCCCAGCATTTT. Protein product: CASSLDTGRGYQPQHF.

Points on this clone: Germline is not matched at one junction end, which may reflect a read error. The gene calls are TRBV18 and TRBJ2-3, with 7 nucleotides matching TRBD1. Germline V gene sequence: CDR1 KGHSH, CDR2 LQKENI. This CDR3 contains 14 residues. The CDR3 nucleotides are TGTGCCAGCTCACCGGGCCCAACAGGGGTCCGAGGGGATTTT. This sequence encodes CASSPGPTGVRGDF.